This T cell receptor beta chain is drawn from a study of blood T cell repertoires in COVID-19. The ends were cut back, 3 bases at V and 5 bases at J, with 9 bases in the middle. The CDR3 is made up of 13 amino acids. Profiled with immunoSEQ multiplex PCR; TCRdb holds only in-frame clones, not every one. The table includes 95,000 to 150,000 clones, 90% detected once. The sequenced material came from peripheral blood. The clonotype originates from a woman aged 55-70 years with COVID-19, enrolled during active disease. The chain links TRBV12-3 or TRBV12-4 to TRBJ2-3, with D tentatively TRBD2 (5 bases). This chain's CDR3 is CASSLRAGDTQYF. CDR3 bases: TGTGCCAGCAGTTTGAGGGCGGGAGATACGCAGTATTTT.